The rows below give T cell receptor beta chains drawn from one sample of a study of OX40 agonist ivuxolimab in advanced cancers. Sequencing was performed with immunoSEQ multiplex PCR; in TCRdb, only in-frame clones are kept and a portion is missing. The sample lists over 50,000 clones; 75% to 90% were seen once. The starting material was CD4+ or CD8+ T cells sorted from blood, obtained in a trial of the OX40 agonist ivuxolimab. All receptors come from an adult with an advanced solid tumor such as melanoma, head and neck, liver or kidney cancer. Both conserved end residues are trimmed from each CDR3.

CDR3aa: ASNPPYRQGRTYGYT
v_gene: TRBV28
j_gene: TRBJ1-2

CDR3aa: ASSVRTHGYT
v_gene: TRBV9
j_gene: TRBJ1-2

CDR3aa: ASSLSGGPNYGYT
v_gene: TRBV27
j_gene: TRBJ1-2

CDR3aa: ASSLWVQGGEQY
v_gene: TRBV5-1
j_gene: TRBJ2-7

CDR3aa: ASSLGGRDGYT
v_gene: TRBV7-3
j_gene: TRBJ1-2

CDR3aa: ASSLAGSFFSGNTIY
v_gene: TRBV4-1
j_gene: TRBJ1-3

CDR3aa: ASTLSGTVSGDSPLH
v_gene: TRBV11-2
j_gene: TRBJ1-6

CDR3aa: ASSATGAPLYGYT
v_gene: TRBV9
j_gene: TRBJ1-2

CDR3aa: ASSEVWAAMNTEAF
v_gene: TRBV6-1
j_gene: TRBJ1-1

CDR3aa: ASIRGDTQY
v_gene: TRBV10-3
j_gene: TRBJ2-3

CDR3aa: ASSLVGGSTDTQY
v_gene: TRBV7-3
j_gene: TRBJ2-3

CDR3aa: ASSPLPERGWKPQH
v_gene: TRBV27
j_gene: TRBJ1-5

CDR3aa: ASSSSGSPTTNEKLF
v_gene: TRBV7-9
j_gene: TRBJ1-4

CDR3aa: ASSLDGTGDEKLF
v_gene: TRBV5-1
j_gene: TRBJ1-4

CDR3aa: AISGTGILWSGYT
v_gene: TRBV2
j_gene: TRBJ1-2

CDR3aa: ASSLIFGQGMYEQY
v_gene: TRBV27
j_gene: TRBJ2-7

CDR3aa: ASGDSLDTEAF
v_gene: TRBV19
j_gene: TRBJ1-1

CDR3aa: ASSYSGKGFTEAF
v_gene: TRBV6-5
j_gene: TRBJ1-1

CDR3aa: ASSLVLQETQY
v_gene: TRBV7-8
j_gene: TRBJ2-5

CDR3aa: ASSPPREEQF
v_gene: TRBV18
j_gene: TRBJ2-1

CDR3aa: ASSLAQGQGLKGNQPQH
v_gene: TRBV5-6
j_gene: TRBJ1-5

CDR3aa: ASSFEGTYEQY
v_gene: TRBV28
j_gene: TRBJ2-7

CDR3aa: ASQQTKILKGTDY
v_gene: TRBV2
j_gene: TRBJ1-3

CDR3aa: ASSLGRARNSGNTIY
v_gene: TRBV7-6
j_gene: TRBJ1-3

CDR3aa: ASSIAGEEYGYT
v_gene: TRBV7-9
j_gene: TRBJ1-2

CDR3aa: ASSLVWGGTDTQY
v_gene: TRBV7-9
j_gene: TRBJ2-3

CDR3aa: ASSLRGISQPQH
v_gene: TRBV27
j_gene: TRBJ1-5

CDR3aa: SVIGTSGAGGQF
v_gene: TRBV29-1
j_gene: TRBJ2-1

CDR3aa: ASIEGGCTEKLF
v_gene: TRBV27
j_gene: TRBJ1-4

CDR3aa: ATRDSYEQY
v_gene: TRBV6-1
j_gene: TRBJ2-7

CDR3aa: ASSEFSVDNEQF
v_gene: TRBV2
j_gene: TRBJ2-1

CDR3aa: ASNPGTGVTEAF
v_gene: TRBV5-1
j_gene: TRBJ1-1

CDR3aa: ASIGGTERSYNEQF
v_gene: TRBV19
j_gene: TRBJ2-1

CDR3aa: ASSKGGTRNDEAF
v_gene: TRBV9
j_gene: TRBJ1-1

CDR3aa: ASSPQLGGQETQY
v_gene: TRBV18
j_gene: TRBJ2-5

CDR3aa: ASSISGGAYEQY
v_gene: TRBV19
j_gene: TRBJ2-7

CDR3aa: ASTGPDRDTDYVGELF
v_gene: TRBV21-1
j_gene: TRBJ2-2

CDR3aa: ASSLGPVTNQPQH
v_gene: TRBV7-2
j_gene: TRBJ1-5

CDR3aa: ASSEANWVNQPQH
v_gene: TRBV6-1
j_gene: TRBJ1-5

CDR3aa: ASSSRAVSNQPQH
v_gene: TRBV13
j_gene: TRBJ1-5

CDR3aa: ASGDPGQGAPGELF
v_gene: TRBV12-5
j_gene: TRBJ2-2

CDR3aa: AISESGVSQPQH
v_gene: TRBV10-3
j_gene: TRBJ1-5

CDR3aa: ASSSDKRRSNQPQH
v_gene: TRBV27
j_gene: TRBJ1-5

CDR3aa: ASSQDQEIRRYEAF
v_gene: TRBV4-3
j_gene: TRBJ1-1